A single sample is the source of the 2 T cell receptor beta chains below, sequenced in a study of control samples from healthy donors and cancer patients. Using immunoSEQ multiplex PCR, the repertoire was profiled, and TCRdb retains in-frame clones only, with some absent. Of 230,000 or so clones in the sample, just under 95% were seen once. The sample taken for sequencing was blood. Receptors were obtained from a man aged 50 to 59 in good health.

CDR3: CASRSDKSRTEAFF. The CDR3 DNA follows: TGTGCCAGCAGGTCGGACAAAAGTAGGACTGAAGCTTTCTTT. This chain links TRBV6-5 with TRBJ1-1; D is possibly TRBD1 (5 bases). The CDR3 runs 14 residues. CDR1 is MNHEY and CDR2 is SVGAGI in the germline V gene. V gave up 6 bases and J gave up 5 bases, with 16 bases separating them.

The rearrangement uses TRBV5-4 and TRBJ2-1; D could derive from TRBD1 or TRBD2 (6 bases each). The V gene lost 3 bases and the J gene lost 4 bases, with 11 bases spanning the gap. The germline CDR1 and CDR2 sequences are SGHNT and YYREEE (reference sequence). The CDR3 has 14 residues. CDR3 in DNA: TGTGCCAGCAGCTCGGGGGCGGGGTACAATGAGCAGTTCTTC. Amino acids: CASSSGAGYNEQFF.